This passage covers 4 T cell receptor beta chains from one sample sequenced in a study of shared clonotypes between healthy human individuals (dated by TCRdb to between 2020 and 2021). Receptor amplification or capture employed the immunoSEQ multiplex PCR assay. Imported from immuneACCESS, the table was reduced by TCRdb to in-frame sequences with V and J called. These copies leave out some clones; in studies compared against another copy, an unresolved V gene accounts for under half, and the cause of the remainder is not known. The sample includes roughly 2.5 million clones, with roughly 92% observed a single time. 0.11% to 0.15% of the sample goes to the ten largest clones. Sample: naive CD4+ T cells sorted from blood. The sample's cell subset or site label, in plain terms: CD45RA+ positively selected. All receptors come from a young man in good health.

With respect to this clone: This CDR3 is also generated by other DNA sequences in the sample. The genes are TRBV5-1 and TRBJ2-7, with no clear D. The CDR3 contains 13 residues. CDR1 is SGHRS and CDR2 is YFSETQ in the germline V gene. Trimming left V 0 bases short and J 3 bases short, with 7 bases between. The CDR3 sequence: CASSLGTGYEQYF. CDR3 sequence (DNA): TGCGCCAGCAGCTTGGGGACGGGCTACGAGCAGTACTTC.

Concerning this clone: Other DNA variants within this sample encode the same CDR3. The V gene is TRBV28, the J gene TRBJ1-6; no clear D gene. CDR3 size: 12 residues. Germline V gives CDR1 MDHEN, CDR2 SYDVKM. Trimming stripped 5 bases from V and 7 bases from J, with 6 bases between. For the CDR3, the DNA is TGTGCCAGCAGTCTATTAAATTCACCCCTCCACTTT. This gives the protein CASSLLNSPLHF.

Here the CDR3 DNA reads TGCGCCAGCAGCCAAGAGCCACAGGGGGGCTACAATGAGCAGTTCTTC. It yields the protein CASSQEPQGGYNEQFF. The chain has TRBV4-3 and TRBJ2-1; 8 bases line up with TRBD1. Germline-derived CDR1 and CDR2 are LGHNA and YSLEER. V shed 0 bases, J shed 3 bases, and the junction held 4 bases outside the gene matches. The CDR3 contains 16 residues.

The chain carries TRBV10-1 and TRBJ1-3, with unresolved D. CDR1 is WNHNN and CDR2 is SYGVQD in the germline V gene (reference sequence). The germline V and J ends were trimmed by 2 bases and 1 base, with 12 bases remaining between them. This CDR3 has 16 amino acids. CDR3 nucleotide sequence: TGCGCCAGCAGTGAGCATTCGGGATCATCTGGAAACACCATATATTTT. This gives the protein CASSEHSGSSGNTIYF.